This T cell receptor beta chain derives from a study of T-cell memory formation after mild COVID-19. General study findings and limits: Memory from before infection featured some responding clones, which suggests cross-reactive memory joined.

About this clonotype itself: Its antigen is still unknown.

TCRdb itself ran the 5' RACE reads through MiXCR, one entry per CDR3 protein. The table lists around 340,000 distinct CDR3 sequences, under 15% of them singletons. Sample: PBMCs or a T cell subset sorted from them (not recorded which). This clonotype was sampled from a man between 18 and 29 years old who had mild COVID-19 (a few samples of this study predate the infection). Cell type and time point are not known.

The CDR3 here is CASRMDRAPTDTQYF. The CDR3 nucleotides read TGTGCCAGCAGGATGGACAGGGCGCCAACAGATACGCAGTATTTT. V is TRBV2 and J is TRBJ2-3; 8 nucleotides match TRBD1. V was clipped by 6 bases and J by 3 bases; unmatched bases: 8. Germline values: CDR1 SNHLY, CDR2 FYNNEI. The CDR3 loop spans 15 amino acids.